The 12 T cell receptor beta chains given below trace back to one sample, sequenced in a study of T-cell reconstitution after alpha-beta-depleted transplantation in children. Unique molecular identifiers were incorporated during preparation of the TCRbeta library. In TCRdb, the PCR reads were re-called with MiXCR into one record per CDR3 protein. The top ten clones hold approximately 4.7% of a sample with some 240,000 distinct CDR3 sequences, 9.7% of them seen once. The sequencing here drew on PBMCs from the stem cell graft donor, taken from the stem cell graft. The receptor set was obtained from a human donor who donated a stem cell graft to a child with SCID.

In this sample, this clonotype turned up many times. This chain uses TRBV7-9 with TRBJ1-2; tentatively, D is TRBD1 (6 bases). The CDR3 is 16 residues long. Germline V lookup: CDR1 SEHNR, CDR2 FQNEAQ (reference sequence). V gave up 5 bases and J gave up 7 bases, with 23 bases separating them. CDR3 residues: CASSQISARWDIGYTF. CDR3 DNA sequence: TGTGCCAGCAGCCAGATTTCCGCTCGTTGGGACATTGGCTACACCTTC.

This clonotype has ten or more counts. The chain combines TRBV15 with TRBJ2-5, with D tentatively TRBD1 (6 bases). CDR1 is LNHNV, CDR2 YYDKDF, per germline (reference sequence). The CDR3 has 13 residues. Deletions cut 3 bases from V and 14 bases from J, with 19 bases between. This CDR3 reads CATSSYPSGGSYF. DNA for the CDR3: TGTGCCACCAGCAGTTACCCATCTGGGGGCTCTTACTTC.

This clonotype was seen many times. CDR3 sequence (DNA): TGTGCCAGCAGTTTAGATACGCAGTATTTT. Amino acid sequence: CASSLDTQYF. The genes are TRBV12-3 or TRBV12-4 and TRBJ2-3; D ambiguous. Trimming left V 1 base short and J 7 bases short, with 0 bases between. The CDR3 loop spans 10 amino acids.

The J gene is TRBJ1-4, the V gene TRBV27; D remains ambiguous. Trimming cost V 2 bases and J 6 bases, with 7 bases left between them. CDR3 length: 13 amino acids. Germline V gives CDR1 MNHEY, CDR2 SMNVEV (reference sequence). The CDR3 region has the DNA TGTGCCAGCAGTTTAGGGTGGTATGAAAAACTGTTTTTT. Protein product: CASSLGWYEKLFF.

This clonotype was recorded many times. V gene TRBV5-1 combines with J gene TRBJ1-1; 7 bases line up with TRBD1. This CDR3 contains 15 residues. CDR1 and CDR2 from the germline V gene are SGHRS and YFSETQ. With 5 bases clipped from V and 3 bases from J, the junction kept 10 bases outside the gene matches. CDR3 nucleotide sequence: TGCGCCAGCAGTTTCGGGGGACAGATGCACACTGAAGCTTTCTTT. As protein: CASSFGGQMHTEAFF. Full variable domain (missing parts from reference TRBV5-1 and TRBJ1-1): KAGVTQTPRYLIKTRGQQVTLSCSPISGHRSVSWYQQTPGQGLQFLFEYFSETQRNKGNFPGRFSGRQFSNSRSEMNVSTLELGDSALYLCASSFGGQMHTEAFFGQGTRLTVV.

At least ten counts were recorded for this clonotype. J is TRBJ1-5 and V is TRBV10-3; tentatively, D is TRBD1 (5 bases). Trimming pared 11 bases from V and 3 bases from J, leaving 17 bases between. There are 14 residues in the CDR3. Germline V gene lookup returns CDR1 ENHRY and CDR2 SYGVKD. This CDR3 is CAPWGWGSNQPQHF. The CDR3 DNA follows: TGTGCCCCCTGGGGTTGGGGCTCCAATCAGCCCCAGCATTTT.

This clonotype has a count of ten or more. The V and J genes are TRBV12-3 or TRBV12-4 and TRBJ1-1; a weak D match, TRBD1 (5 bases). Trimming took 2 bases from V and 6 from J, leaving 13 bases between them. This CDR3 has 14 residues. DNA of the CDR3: TGTGCCAGCAGTTTAAACCATCGGGACCCTGAAGCTTTCTTT. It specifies CASSLNHRDPEAFF.

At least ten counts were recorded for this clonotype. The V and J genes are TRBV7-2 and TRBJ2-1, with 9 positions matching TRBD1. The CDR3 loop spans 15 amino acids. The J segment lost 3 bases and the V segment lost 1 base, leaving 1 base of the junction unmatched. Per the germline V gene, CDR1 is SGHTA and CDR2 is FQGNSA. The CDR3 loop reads CASSLGGQGYNEQFF. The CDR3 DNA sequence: TGTGCCAGCAGCTTAGGGGGACAGGGCTACAATGAGCAGTTCTTC.

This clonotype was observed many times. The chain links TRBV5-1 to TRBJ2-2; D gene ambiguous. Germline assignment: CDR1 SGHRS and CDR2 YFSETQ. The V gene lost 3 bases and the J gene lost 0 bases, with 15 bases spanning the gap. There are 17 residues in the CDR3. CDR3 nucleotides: TGCGCCAGCAGCTCCCCCCTGACACACTCGAACACCGGGGAGCTGTTTTTT. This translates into CASSSPLTHSNTGELFF.

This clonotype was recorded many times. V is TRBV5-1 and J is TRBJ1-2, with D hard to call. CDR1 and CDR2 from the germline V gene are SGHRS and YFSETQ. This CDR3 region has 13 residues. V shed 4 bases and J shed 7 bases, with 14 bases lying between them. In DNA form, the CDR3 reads TGCGCCAGCAGCCTGGACTGGGCGGGTGGCTACACCTTC. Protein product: CASSLDWAGGYTF.

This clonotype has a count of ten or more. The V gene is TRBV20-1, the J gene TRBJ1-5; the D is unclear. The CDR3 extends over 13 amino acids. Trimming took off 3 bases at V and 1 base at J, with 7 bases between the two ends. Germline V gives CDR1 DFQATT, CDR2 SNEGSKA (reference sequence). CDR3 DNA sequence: TGCAGTGCTAGTCACGACAGCAATCAGCCCCAGCATTTT. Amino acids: CSASHDSNQPQHF.

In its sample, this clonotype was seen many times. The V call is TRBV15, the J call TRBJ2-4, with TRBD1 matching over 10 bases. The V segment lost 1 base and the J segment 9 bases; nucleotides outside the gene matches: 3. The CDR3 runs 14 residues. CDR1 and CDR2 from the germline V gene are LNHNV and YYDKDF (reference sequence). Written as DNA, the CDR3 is TGTGCCACCAGCAGAGCGGGACAGGGGACCATTCAGTACTTC. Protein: CATSRAGQGTIQYF.